This entry concerns a single T cell receptor beta chain. Its specificity is unknown. After constant-region reverse-primer amplification, full-length variable regions underwent semi-nested PCR with Nested Universal Primer A. From the 5' RACE reads, TCRdb called clonotypes with MiXCR, one entry per CDR3 protein. The sample contains 35,000 to 50,000 distinct CDR3 sequences, about 29% of which appear only once. This CDR3 is 17 amino acids long. Germline lookup yields CDR1 SGHRS and CDR2 YFSETQ. Trimming took off 0 bases at V and 2 bases at J, with 15 bases between the two ends. Whole-study results and caveats: Tumor memory CD4+ T cell TCR gene usage was found to cluster with blood and lymph node memory CD4+ cells and with lymph node naive CD4+ cells.

The sequenced sample consisted of tumor-infiltrating memory CD4+ T cells sorted from the breast tumor. The subset here: memory CD4+ T cells, CD4+CD45RO+CD25-. The chain employs TRBV5-1 and TRBJ2-1; D is uncertain. The TCR sequence derives from a female donor with breast cancer. CDR3 region: CASSLVHRHNPYNEQFF. DNA of the CDR3: TGCGCCAGCAGCTTGGTCCACCGACACAACCCCTACAATGAGCAGTTCTTC.